These T cell receptor beta chains were read from a single sample in a study of T cell responses to AZD1222 COVID-19 vaccine. The protocol was immunoSEQ multiplex PCR, while the TCRdb copy is restricted to in-frame clones and leaves out a portion. Here the sample spans about 99,000 clones, over 75% being singletons. The sequencing used peripheral blood, collected on day 0 of AZD1222 vaccination. These receptors all come from an adult in good health. CDR3s include the opening cysteine and the closing phenylalanine or tryptophan. D genes are given only for firm matches. Clone size is shown for a subset of rows, as once, few, many or a class of expanded clone.

v_gene	abundance	d_gene	j_gene	CDR3aa	CDR3nt
TRBV7-9	NA	TRBD1	TRBJ1-1	CASSLGTGGFNTEAFF	TGTGCCAGCAGCTTAGGGACAGGGGGCTTTAACACTGAAGCTTTCTTT
TRBV11-3	NA	NA	TRBJ2-1	CASSLRDHSYNEQFF	TGTGCCAGCAGCTTGCGGGACCACTCCTACAATGAGCAGTTCTTC
TRBV6-6	NA	NA	TRBJ2-7	CASSTQGYEQYF	TGTGCCAGCAGTACGCAGGGCTACGAGCAGTACTTC
TRBV24-1	NA	TRBD1	TRBJ1-5	CATPVGTGGGNQPQHF	TGTGCCACTCCCGTGGGGACAGGGGGTGGCAATCAGCCCCAGCATTTT
TRBV28	once	NA	TRBJ1-1	CASSSRSWGHLAFF	TGTGCCAGCAGTTCCCGTAGTTGGGGGCATCTAGCTTTCTTT
TRBV28	NA	NA	TRBJ1-1	CASISIVGEAFF	TGTGCCAGCATTAGCATCGTGGGTGAAGCTTTCTTT
TRBV28	NA	TRBD2	TRBJ2-2	CASSFLGLAGAGTGELFF	TGTGCCAGCAGTTTTTTGGGACTAGCGGGAGCGGGAACCGGGGAGCTGTTTTTT
TRBV6-2/TRBV6-3	NA	TRBD2	TRBJ2-7	CASSLHVGLAGYEQYF	TGTGCCAGCAGTCTCCATGTGGGACTAGCGGGCTACGAGCAGTACTTC
TRBV10-3	NA	NA	TRBJ1-6	CAIQGRANSPLHF	TGTGCCATTCAGGGAAGGGCAAATTCACCCCTCCACTTT
TRBV4-2	NA	NA	TRBJ2-7	CASSQPGYEQYF	TGTGCCAGCAGCCAGCCCGGATACGAGCAGTACTTC
TRBV7-7	NA	NA	TRBJ2-5	CASSSGTGGQETQYF	TGTGCTAGCAGCTCCGGCACAGGAGGTCAGGAGACCCAGTACTTC
TRBV5-6	NA	NA	TRBJ1-4	CASSGKPNEKLFF	TGTGCCAGCAGCGGAAAACCTAATGAAAAACTGTTTTTT
TRBV9	NA	TRBD1	TRBJ2-7	CASSVEGQGVDEQYF	TGTGCCAGCAGCGTAGAGGGCCAGGGGGTCGACGAGCAGTACTTC
TRBV11-2	NA	TRBD2	TRBJ2-2	CASSTASGGSGELFF	TGTGCCAGCAGCACAGCTAGCGGGGGTTCCGGGGAGCTGTTTTTT
TRBV5-1	NA	NA	TRBJ1-1	CASSLWAGLESEAFF	TGCGCCAGCAGCTTGTGGGCAGGGCTCGAGTCGGAAGCTTTCTTT
TRBV18	once	NA	TRBJ2-1	CASSPRGKGKGSYNEQFF	TGTGCCAGCTCACCTAGAGGAAAGGGGAAGGGATCCTACAATGAGCAGTTCTTC
TRBV2	NA	NA	TRBJ1-2	CASSEALAPREGGYTF	TGTGCCAGCAGTGAAGCGCTGGCCCCGCGTGAAGGAGGCTACACCTTC
TRBV30	NA	NA	TRBJ1-1	CAWSVSGAGHTEAFF	TGTGCCTGGAGTGTATCAGGGGCGGGACACACTGAAGCTTTCTTT
TRBV12-3/TRBV12-4	few	NA	TRBJ1-5	CASSEGLSQPQHF	TGTGCCAGCAGTGAGGGATTGAGTCAGCCCCAGCATTTT
TRBV30	NA	NA	TRBJ1-5	CAWSLQGSNQPQHF	TGTGCCTGGAGCCTTCAGGGGAGCAATCAGCCCCAGCATTTT
TRBV30	NA	NA	TRBJ1-2	CAWMKAVYTF	TGTGCCTGGATGAAGGCAGTCTACACCTTC
TRBV2	NA	NA	TRBJ2-3	CASRRTGGWLAGVSDTQYF	TGTGCCAGCAGGCGGACAGGGGGCTGGCTAGCGGGAGTATCAGATACGCAGTATTTT
TRBV11-3	NA	NA	TRBJ2-2	CASSFHRGSGELFF	TGTGCCAGCAGCTTTCATAGGGGTTCCGGGGAGCTGTTTTTT
TRBV7-8	NA	TRBD2	TRBJ2-7	CASSLTDPGLAGDEQYF	TGTGCCAGCAGCCTTACCGACCCGGGACTAGCGGGAGACGAGCAGTACTTC
TRBV6-2/TRBV6-3	NA	NA	TRBJ1-2	CASSYLQTGTYGYTF	TGTGCCAGCAGTTACTTGCAGACGGGCACCTATGGCTACACCTTC
TRBV28	NA	TRBD2	TRBJ2-1	CASSLEVAGRNEQFF	TGTGCCAGCAGTTTAGAGGTAGCGGGACGGAATGAGCAGTTCTTC
TRBV7-9	NA	NA	TRBJ2-3	CASKVLIGSADTQYF	TGTGCCAGCAAGGTCCTCATCGGGAGTGCAGATACGCAGTATTTT
TRBV6-5	once	TRBD1	TRBJ1-1	CAIGQGNTEAFF	TGTGCCATCGGACAGGGGAACACTGAAGCTTTCTTT
TRBV12-3/TRBV12-4	few	NA	TRBJ1-1	CASSLTEAFF	TGTGCCAGCAGCCTCACTGAAGCTTTCTTT
TRBV7-9	once	NA	TRBJ1-2	CASSLARHLPMSGYTF	TGTGCCAGCAGCTTAGCCCGACACCTCCCTATGAGTGGCTACACCTTC
TRBV2	NA	TRBD1	TRBJ1-1	CASREYRGYTEAFF	TGTGCCAGCAGGGAATACAGGGGTTATACTGAAGCTTTCTTT
TRBV6-6	NA	NA	TRBJ2-3	CASSYGMTTDTQYF	TGTGCCAGCAGTTACGGGATGACAACAGATACGCAGTATTTT
TRBV7-2	NA	NA	TRBJ2-7	CASSNDRHSYEQYF	TGTGCCAGCAGCAATGACAGACATTCCTACGAGCAGTACTTC
TRBV28	few	TRBD1	TRBJ2-5	CASSPGQPGWETQYF	TGTGCCAGCAGTCCGGGACAGCCCGGGTGGGAGACCCAGTACTTC
TRBV3-1/TRBV3-2	NA	TRBD1	TRBJ2-5	CASSLRGTGDRETQYF	TGTGCCAGCAGCCTCCGCGGGACAGGGGATAGGGAGACCCAGTACTTC
TRBV7-2	NA	NA	TRBJ1-2	CASSAGGIYGYTF	TGTGCCAGCAGCGCCGGGGGGATCTATGGCTACACCTTC
TRBV28	NA	TRBD1	TRBJ1-3	CASNLGTASGNTIYF	TGTGCCAGCAACCTGGGGACAGCCTCTGGAAACACCATATATTTT
TRBV30	NA	TRBD1	TRBJ1-2	CAWTNIRTGGSGYTF	TGTGCCTGGACTAATATTCGGACAGGGGGCTCTGGCTACACCTTC
TRBV7-2	NA	TRBD1	TRBJ1-1	CASSSPGTVTEAFF	TGTGCCAGCAGCTCCCCCGGGACAGTCACTGAAGCTTTCTTT
TRBV27	NA	NA	TRBJ2-7	CASSHLRGSSSYEQYF	TGTGCCAGCAGCCACCTTAGAGGGTCGAGCTCCTACGAGCAGTACTTC